This passage covers 3 T cell receptor beta chains from one sample sequenced in a study of shared clonotypes between healthy human individuals. TCRdb's copy holds only in-frame clones and misses some; the assay was immunoSEQ multiplex PCR. The sample has more than 2,000,000 clones, approximately 93% seen once; the top ten hold about 0.41%. Sequencing was carried out using naive CD4+ T cells from PBMCs. The sample's subset: CD45RA+ positively selected. These receptors were collected from a man aged 18 to 30 in good health. Some clones in this sample may be carry-over from other donors' samples.

V gene TRBV29-1 combines with J gene TRBJ1-4; 8 bases are a match to TRBD1. The CDR3 totals 13 residues. The germline V gene has CDR1 SQVTM and CDR2 ANQGSEA. V shed 3 bases and J 8 bases; nucleotides not matched to a gene: 5. For the CDR3, the DNA is TGCAGCGTTGATGGACAGGGCAGAGAAAAACTGTTTTTT. Translating gives CSVDGQGREKLFF.

The chain recombines TRBV7-2 with TRBJ2-7; 8 nucleotides line up with TRBD1. The junction had 3 bases not matched to a gene; V was cut back by 4 bases and J by 1 base. CDR1 SGHTA and CDR2 FQGNSA come from the germline V gene. The CDR3 spans 14 residues. The CDR3 loop is CASSSDRVSYEQYF. In DNA form, the CDR3 reads TGTGCCAGCAGCTCGGACAGGGTGTCCTACGAGCAGTACTTC.

The chain employs TRBV4-1 and TRBJ1-1, with 8 bases fitting TRBD1. V gave up 2 bases and J gave up 0 bases; unmatched junction bases: 8. Per germline, CDR1 MGHRA and CDR2 YSYEKL. The CDR3 sequence is 17 residues long. CDR3: CASSQPDRGRMNTEAFF. CDR3 nucleotides: TGCGCCAGCAGCCAACCCGACAGGGGAAGGATGAACACTGAAGCTTTCTTT.